The source of this T cell receptor (beta chain) is a study of breast tumors, draining lymph nodes, adjacent tissues. To note about this clonotype: The target antigen is unknown. One end of the junction does not line up with germline, which may come from a read error.

From the multiplex PCR reads, TCRdb called clonotypes with MiXCR, one entry per CDR3 protein. The top ten hold 4% to 5.5% of the sample, which has over 150,000 distinct CDR3 sequences, approximately 33% seen once. Samples came from axillary lymph nodes draining the breast cancer. Germline CDR1 is LNHDA and CDR2 is SQIVND (reference sequence). This CDR3 has 17 amino acids. Points from the study as a whole: The lymph node origin of tumor T cells was framed as consistent with a hypothesis, not demonstrated. Luminal-like breast cancer showed significantly greater tumor-nontumor repertoire similarity than basal-like breast cancer did.

The V call is TRBV19, the J call TRBJ1-6; TRBD1 might be the D (6 bases). This TCR was recovered from a female donor with breast cancer. Some clones in this sample may be carry-over from other donors' samples. The sequencing sample was made of axillary lymph node tissue. CDR3 in amino acids: CASSRVGGPSYNPPLHF. The CDR3 DNA reads as TGTGCCAGTAGTAGGGTGGGGGGCCCTTCCTATAATCCACCCCTCCACTTT.